These 10 T cell receptor beta chains were all obtained from the same sample, sequenced in a study of Ad26.COV2.S vaccination and SARS-CoV-2 variants. Sequenced by immunoSEQ multiplex PCR; TCRdb stores in-frame clones only, minus some. The sample consists of fewer than 900,000 clones, 80% to 90% of them appearing once. Sample treatment: some 20 received Ad26.COV2.S at low or high dose, single or two shots; 5 received placebo; per-sample allocation not given. Sampling was done on day 63 after the first vaccine or placebo injection. The sequencing here drew on peripheral blood, taken in a trial of Ad26.COV2.S vaccine versus placebo. Receptors originate from a person aged 18-60 years who received the Ad26.COV2.S COVID-19 vaccine or a placebo.

J is TRBJ1-4 and V is TRBV15, with 11 bases that match TRBD1. This CDR3 is built from 15 residues. The trim removed 3 bases at V and 7 bases at J, leaving 4 bases unmatched. Germline V gene data show CDR1 as LNHNV and CDR2 as YYDKDF (reference sequence). DNA of the CDR3: TGTGCCACCAGCAGGCGCGGGACAGGGGGTGAAAAACTGTTTTTT. Translation gives CATSRRGTGGEKLFF.

The V and J genes are TRBV21-1 and TRBJ1-2. TRBV21-1 is tagged as a pseudogene. The CDR3 contains 13 residues. CDR3 coding DNA: TGTGCCAGCAACCGACCTAAACGGGAAGGCTACACCTTC. Its protein product is CASNRPKREGYTF.

DNA of the CDR3: TGTGCCAGCAGCTTAGGATCGAAGAGGGATGGGACCCAGTACTTC. Protein sequence: CASSLGSKRDGTQYF. The chain recombines TRBV7-8 with TRBJ2-5; TRBD2 might be the D (5 bases). The CDR3 is 15 amino acids. Germline V gives CDR1 SGHVS, CDR2 FQNEAQ. Trimming removed 1 base from V and 7 bases from J, with 16 bases in between.

The J gene is TRBJ1-1, the V gene TRBV3-1 (or the pseudogene TRBV3-2); D ambiguous. This CDR3 contains 12 residues. Germline V gives CDR1 LGHDT, CDR2 YNNKEL (reference sequence). Deletions cut 1 base from V and 0 bases from J, with 0 bases between. CDR3 sequence reads: CASSQVNTEAFF. The CDR3 region has the DNA TGTGCCAGCAGCCAAGTGAACACTGAAGCTTTCTTT.

This chain links TRBV6-5 with TRBJ1-2, with a weak D call TRBD1 (6 bases). This CDR3 comprises 14 residues. The V gene lost 6 bases and the J gene lost 4 bases, with 15 bases spanning the gap. Per the germline V gene, CDR1 is MNHEY and CDR2 is SVGAGI. CDR3 bases: TGTGCCAGCAGCCACAGGGAGGAGGGCTATGGCTACACCTTC. This codes for CASSHREEGYGYTF.

V usage is TRBV15 and J usage is TRBJ2-1, with 7 bases identical to TRBD2. CDR1 is LNHNV and CDR2 is YYDKDF in the germline V gene (reference sequence). V gave up 5 bases and J gave up 12 bases; unmatched junction bases: 13. The CDR3 covers 14 residues. The CDR3 reads CATSGAGERSGQFF. For the CDR3, the DNA is TGTGCCACCAGCGGCGCGGGAGAGAGATCCGGGCAGTTCTTC.

This clone was recorded a few times. V is TRBV5-1 and J is TRBJ1-6; the D gene is possibly TRBD1 (6 bases). This CDR3 is 14 amino acids long. V lost 7 bases, J lost 7 bases, and 15 bases lay in between. Looked up from germline, CDR1 is SGHRS and CDR2 is YFSETQ. The CDR3: CASRAPGGNSPLHF. DNA of the CDR3: TGCGCCAGCCGCGCCCCGGGGGGCAATTCACCCCTCCACTTT.

V gene TRBV5-5 combines with J gene TRBJ2-7; D is possibly TRBD1 (5 bases). Germline CDR1 and CDR2: SGHKS and YYEKEE (reference sequence). The ends were cut back, 0 bases at V and 1 base at J, with 17 bases in the middle. The CDR3 has 17 residues. The CDR3 protein is CASSLGPVPGISYEQYF. CDR3 nucleotide sequence: TGTGCCAGCAGCTTGGGCCCCGTGCCAGGGATATCCTACGAGCAGTACTTC.

Only one count was recorded for this clone. The chain employs TRBV6-2 or TRBV6-3 and TRBJ1-5, with D tentatively TRBD1 (5 bases). The ends were cut back, 5 bases at V and 2 bases at J, with 13 bases in the middle. The germline gives CDR1 MNHEY, CDR2 SVGEGT. This CDR3 has 15 residues. The CDR3 sequence is CASSRGAIGNQPQHF. CDR3 in DNA: TGTGCCAGCAGTCGCGGGGCGATCGGCAATCAGCCCCAGCATTTT.

This clone has just one count. CDR3 residues: CASSPFLQGSGNTIYF. The CDR3 DNA is TGTGCCAGCAGCCCTTTTTTACAGGGGAGCGGAAACACCATATATTTT. The J gene is TRBJ1-3, the V gene TRBV6-2 or TRBV6-3; 7 bases line up with TRBD1. Trimming removed 6 bases from V and 4 bases from J; junction bases left unmatched: 12. Germline V gene lookup returns CDR1 MNHEY and CDR2 SVGEGT. This CDR3 comprises 16 residues.